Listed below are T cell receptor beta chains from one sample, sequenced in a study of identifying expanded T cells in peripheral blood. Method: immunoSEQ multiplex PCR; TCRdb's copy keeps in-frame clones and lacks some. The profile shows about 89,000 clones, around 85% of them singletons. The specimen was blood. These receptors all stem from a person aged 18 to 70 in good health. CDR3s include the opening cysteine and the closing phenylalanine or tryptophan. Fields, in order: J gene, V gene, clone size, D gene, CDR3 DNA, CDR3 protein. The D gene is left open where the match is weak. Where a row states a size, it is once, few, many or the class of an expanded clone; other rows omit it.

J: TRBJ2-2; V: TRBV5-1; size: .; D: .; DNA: TGCGCCAGCAGCTCTTCTGGATCCAACACGGGCACCGGGGAGCTGTTTTTT; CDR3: CASSSSGSNTGTGELFF
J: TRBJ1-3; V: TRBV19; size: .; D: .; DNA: TGTGCCAGTAGTCCGTACAGGGAGGTGGCAAACACCATATATTTT; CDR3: CASSPYREVANTIYF
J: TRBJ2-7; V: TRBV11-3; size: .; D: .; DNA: TGTGCCAGCAGCTTAAACGTTGGTTTTCAACGCTCCTACGAGCAGTACTTC; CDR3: CASSLNVGFQRSYEQYF
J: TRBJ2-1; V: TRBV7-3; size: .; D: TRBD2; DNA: TGTGCCAGCAGCGACCTAGCGGGGGGCCGCAATGAGCAGTTCTTC; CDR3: CASSDLAGGRNEQFF
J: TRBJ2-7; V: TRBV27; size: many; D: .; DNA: TGTGCCAGCAGGTCATCGGGCCCCTTGTACGAGCAGTACTTC; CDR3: CASRSSGPLYEQYF
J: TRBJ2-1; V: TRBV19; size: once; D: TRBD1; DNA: TGTGCCAGTAGTGCCCTCCCGGGACAGAACACATCCTACAATGAGCAGTTCTTC; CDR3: CASSALPGQNTSYNEQFF
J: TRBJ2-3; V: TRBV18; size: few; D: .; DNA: TGTGCCAGCTCACCACTGGTAGATACGCAGTATTTT; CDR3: CASSPLVDTQYF
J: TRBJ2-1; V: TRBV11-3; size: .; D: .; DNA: TGTGCCAGCAGCTTAGTCAGGGTTACCTACAATGAGCAGTTCTTC; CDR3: CASSLVRVTYNEQFF
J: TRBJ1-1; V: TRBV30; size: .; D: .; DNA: TGTGCCTGGAGGAGAGGCACTGAAGCTTTCTTT; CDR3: CAWRRGTEAFF
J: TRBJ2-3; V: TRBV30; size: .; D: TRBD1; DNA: TGTGCCTGGACAAAAGGACAGGGAGCGGATACGCAGTATTTT; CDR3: CAWTKGQGADTQYF
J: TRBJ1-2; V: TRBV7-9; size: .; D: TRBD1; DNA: TGTGCCAGCAGCCCCGCGACAGGGCGCTATGGCTACACCTTC; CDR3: CASSPATGRYGYTF
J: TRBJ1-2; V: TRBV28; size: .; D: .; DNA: TGTGCCACCACAGGAATCCCAGGCAGGGGCTACACCTTC; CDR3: CATTGIPGRGYTF
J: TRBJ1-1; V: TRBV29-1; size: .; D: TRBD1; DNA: TGCAGCGTTCTCGAACAGGGGGCTGGCACTGAAGCTTTCTTT; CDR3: CSVLEQGAGTEAFF
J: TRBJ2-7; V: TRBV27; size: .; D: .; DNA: TGTGCCAGCAAAGTCCTCGGTCGTAACGAGCAGTACTTC; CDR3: CASKVLGRNEQYF
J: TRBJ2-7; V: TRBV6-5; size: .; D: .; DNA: TGTGCCAGCAGCCGATTCCGGGACACCGGCTACGAGCAGTACTTC; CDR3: CASSRFRDTGYEQYF
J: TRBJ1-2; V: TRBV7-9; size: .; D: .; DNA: TGTGCCAGCAGCTTAGCGGGGGACAACTATGGCTACACCTTC; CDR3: CASSLAGDNYGYTF
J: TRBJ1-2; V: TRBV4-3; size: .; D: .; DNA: TGCGCCAGCAGCCAAGATCGTGCGGGCCCCGAAGGCTACACCTTC; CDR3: CASSQDRAGPEGYTF
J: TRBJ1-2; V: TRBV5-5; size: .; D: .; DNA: TGTGCCAGCAGCTATAACTTGAGGGATTATGGCTACACCTTC; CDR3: CASSYNLRDYGYTF
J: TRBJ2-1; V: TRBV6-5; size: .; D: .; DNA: TGTGCCAGCAGGTTCATAAATGAGCAGTTCTTC; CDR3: CASRFINEQFF
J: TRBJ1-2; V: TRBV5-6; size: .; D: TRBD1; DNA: TGTGCCAGCAGCTTGGGTGTTTTGGGTGGCCTCCGACAGGGCTATGGCTACACCTTC; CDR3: CASSLGVLGGLRQGYGYTF
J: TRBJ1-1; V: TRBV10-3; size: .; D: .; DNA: TGTGCCATCAGTGCTGCCCAGACTGAAGCTTTCTTT; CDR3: CAISAAQTEAFF
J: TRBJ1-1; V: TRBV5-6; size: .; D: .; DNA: TGTGCCAGCAGTTCAAAACCGGGACTTGAAGCTTTCTTT; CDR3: CASSSKPGLEAFF
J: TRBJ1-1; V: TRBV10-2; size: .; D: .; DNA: TGCGCCAGCAAACGACAGAACACTGAAGCTTTCTTT; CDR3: CASKRQNTEAFF
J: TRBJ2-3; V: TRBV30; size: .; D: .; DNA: TGTGCCTGGAGGTCCTCCGGGGGCGTGGATACGCAGTATTTT; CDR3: CAWRSSGGVDTQYF
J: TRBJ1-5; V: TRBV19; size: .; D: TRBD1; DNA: TGTGCCAGTAGTAAAGACAGGGTTCAACAGCCCCAGCATTTT; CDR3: CASSKDRVQQPQHF
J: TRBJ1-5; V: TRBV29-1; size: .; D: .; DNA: TGCAGCGTTGGGGAACAGGTAGATCAGCCCCAGCATTTT; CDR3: CSVGEQVDQPQHF
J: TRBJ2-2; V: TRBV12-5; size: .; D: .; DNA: TGTGCTAGTGCCCCTTCGAAGTTCACCGGGGAGCTGTTTTTT; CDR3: CASAPSKFTGELFF
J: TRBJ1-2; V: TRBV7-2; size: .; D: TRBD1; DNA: TGTGCCAGCAGCCGTTCCCCGGGACAGGGCTATGGCTACACCTTC; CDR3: CASSRSPGQGYGYTF
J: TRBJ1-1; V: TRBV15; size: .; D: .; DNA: TGTGCCACCAGTAGGTCCTCTCTGAACACTGAAGCTTTCTTT; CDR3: CATSRSSLNTEAFF
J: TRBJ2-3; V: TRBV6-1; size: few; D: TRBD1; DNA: TGTGCCAGCAGTGATCCCTGGACAGGGACAGATACGCAGTATTTT; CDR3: CASSDPWTGTDTQYF
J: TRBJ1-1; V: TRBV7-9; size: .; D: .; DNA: TGTGCCAGCAGGGAGGGGCAGGGGACTGAAGCTTTCTTT; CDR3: CASREGQGTEAFF
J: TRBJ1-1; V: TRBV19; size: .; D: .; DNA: TGTGCCAGTAGTAAGGCAGCGATGAACACTGAAGCTTTCTTT; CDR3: CASSKAAMNTEAFF
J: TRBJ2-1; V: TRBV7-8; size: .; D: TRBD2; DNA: TGTGCCAGCAGCTCTAGCCCCTCACTAGCGGCCTCCTACAATGAGCAGTTCTTC; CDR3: CASSSSPSLAASYNEQFF
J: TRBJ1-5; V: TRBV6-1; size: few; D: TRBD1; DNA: TGTGCCAGCAGTGAAAGAGGGACAGGGTATTGGGGCAATCAGCCCCAGCATTTT; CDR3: CASSERGTGYWGNQPQHF
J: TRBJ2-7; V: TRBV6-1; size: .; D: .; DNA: TGTGCCAGCAGTGTGGGTGGGGGGCCTCGATACGAGCAGTACTTC; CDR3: CASSVGGGPRYEQYF
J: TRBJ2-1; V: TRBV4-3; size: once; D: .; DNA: TGCGCCAGCAGCCGGGCAATGGGACACGAAAACAATGAGCAGTTCTTC; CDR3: CASSRAMGHENNEQFF
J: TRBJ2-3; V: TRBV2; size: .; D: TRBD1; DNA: TGTGCCAGCAAAAACCTGACAGGGGCTGATACGCAGTATTTT; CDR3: CASKNLTGADTQYF
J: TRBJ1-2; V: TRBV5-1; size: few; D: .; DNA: TGCGCCAGCAGTGTCCACACCTTC; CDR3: CASSVHTF
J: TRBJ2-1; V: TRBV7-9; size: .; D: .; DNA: TGTGCCAGCAGCTTGGGCAGGCAACCCTTAAATGAGCAGTTCTTC; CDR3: CASSLGRQPLNEQFF
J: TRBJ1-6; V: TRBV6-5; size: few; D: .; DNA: TGTGCCAGCAGCGAGAGCTCCTATAATTCACCCCTCCACTTT; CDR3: CASSESSYNSPLHF
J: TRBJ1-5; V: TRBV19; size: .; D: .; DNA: TGTGCCAGTAGTCCCGGCGAATTCAGGCAGCCCCAGCATTTT; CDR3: CASSPGEFRQPQHF
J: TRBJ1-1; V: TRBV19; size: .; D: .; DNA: TGTGCCAGTAGTCACAGACAGATGAACACTGAAGCTTTCTTT; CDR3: CASSHRQMNTEAFF
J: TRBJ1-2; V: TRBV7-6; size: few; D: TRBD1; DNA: TGTGCCAGCAGCTTAGGGGACAGCTATGGCTACACCTTC; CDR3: CASSLGDSYGYTF
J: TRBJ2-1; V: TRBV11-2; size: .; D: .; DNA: TGTGCCAGCAGCATTTCGGGTCCCTACAATGAGCAGTTCTTC; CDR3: CASSISGPYNEQFF
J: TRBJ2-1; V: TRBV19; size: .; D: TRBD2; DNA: TGTGCCAGTAGTATAAATAGCGGGGCGACCTACAATGAGCAGTTCTTC; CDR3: CASSINSGATYNEQFF
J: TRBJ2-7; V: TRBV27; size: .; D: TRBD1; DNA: TGTGCCAGCAGCCTCAGGGGGATTCCCTTCGAGCAGTACTTC; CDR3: CASSLRGIPFEQYF
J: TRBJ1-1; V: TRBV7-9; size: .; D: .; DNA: TGTGCCAGCAGCTTAGCGGGGCTCACTGAAGCTTTCTTT; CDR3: CASSLAGLTEAFF
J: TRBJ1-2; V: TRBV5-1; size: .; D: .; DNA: TGCGCCAGCAGCTACACAGGGCACTATGGCTACACCTTC; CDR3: CASSYTGHYGYTF
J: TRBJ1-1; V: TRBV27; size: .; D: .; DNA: TGTGCCAGCAGGCGGGGTTACACTGAAGCTTTCTTT; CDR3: CASRRGYTEAFF
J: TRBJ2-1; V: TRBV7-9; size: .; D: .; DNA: TGTGCCAGCAGCTTAGCTAGCACAACAACCTCCTACAATGAGCAGTTCTTC; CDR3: CASSLASTTTSYNEQFF